A selection of T cell receptor beta chains follows, all from one sample in a study of pediatric ulcerative colitis. Method: immunoSEQ multiplex PCR; TCRdb's copy keeps in-frame clones and lacks some. Of 59,000 or so clones in the sample, about 80% were seen once. Input material: blood. The source is a boy between 10 and 17 years old with moderate ulcerative colitis. The CDR3 runs from the conserved cysteine through the conserved F or W. A D gene is named only where the DNA matches it firmly. Not all rows give a size; the values are once, few, many and, for expanded clones, a class.

>.|.|TRBV11-2|TRBJ2-7
CASSLGGVISYEQYF
TGTGCCAGCAGCTTGGGGGGAGTCATCTCCTACGAGCAGTACTTC
>.|.|TRBV20-1|TRBJ2-1
CSARALNEQFF
TGCAGTGCTAGAGCTTTAAATGAGCAGTTCTTC
>.|.|TRBV6-6|TRBJ1-1
CASSYTGTLNTEAFF
TGTGCCAGCAGTTACACCGGGACACTCAACACTGAAGCTTTCTTT
>.|.|TRBV19|TRBJ2-7
CASSIQGRPYEQYF
TGTGCCAGTAGTATTCAGGGTCGACCCTACGAGCAGTACTTC
>.|.|TRBV10-3|TRBJ2-7
CAISVGQLSSYEQYF
TGTGCCATCAGTGTAGGACAGCTGAGCTCCTACGAGCAGTACTTC
>.|TRBD2|TRBV2|TRBJ2-3
CASSVRVKREGDTQYF
TGTGCCAGCAGTGTCAGGGTGAAGCGGGAGGGAGATACGCAGTATTTT
>.|.|TRBV18|TRBJ2-5
CASSRGRTQETQYF
TGTGCCAGCTCACGAGGGCGCACACAAGAGACCCAGTACTTC
>.|.|TRBV6-6|TRBJ1-5
CASSYSQGERNQPQHF
TGTGCCAGCAGTTACTCCCAGGGTGAACGCAATCAGCCCCAGCATTTT
>few|.|TRBV2|TRBJ1-1
CAVPGSPKILNTEAFF
TGTGCCGTCCCCGGGAGCCCGAAAATACTGAACACTGAAGCTTTCTTT
>.|TRBD1|TRBV6-5|TRBJ1-5
CASSRQGSNQPQHF
TGTGCCAGCAGCCGACAGGGGAGCAATCAGCCCCAGCATTTT
>.|.|TRBV6-4|TRBJ2-1
CASSDGYNEQFF
TGTGCCAGCAGTGACGGTTACAATGAGCAGTTCTTC
>.|TRBD1|TRBV2|TRBJ1-4
CASKGTGVEKLFF
TGTGCCAGCAAAGGGACAGGGGTTGAAAAACTGTTTTTT
>.|.|TRBV2|TRBJ1-1
CASNGDPENTEAFF
TGTGCCAGCAATGGGGACCCAGAAAACACTGAAGCTTTCTTT
>.|.|TRBV7-9|TRBJ1-4
CASSLGRERDTTNEKLFF
TGTGCCAGCAGCTTAGGGCGGGAAAGAGACACAACTAATGAAAAACTGTTTTTT
>.|.|TRBV5-4|TRBJ2-3
CASSPGRETDTQYF
TGTGCCAGCAGCCCGGGACGCGAAACAGATACGCAGTATTTT
>.|.|TRBV10-2|TRBJ1-1
CASSERSNTEAFF
TGCGCCAGCAGTGAAAGGTCAAACACTGAAGCTTTCTTT
>.|TRBD2|TRBV5-1|TRBJ2-2
CASSSGTSGRNTGELFF
TGCGCCAGCAGCTCCGGGACTAGCGGGCGGAACACCGGGGAGCTGTTTTTT
>.|.|TRBV30|TRBJ1-1
CAWSVLENTEAFF
TGTGCCTGGAGTGTACTAGAGAACACTGAAGCTTTCTTT
>few|.|TRBV6-1|TRBJ2-7
CASSEVGEQYF
TGTGCCAGCAGTGAAGTGGGGGAGCAGTACTTC
>.|TRBD1|TRBV5-1|TRBJ1-1
CASSRGQGQAFF
TGCGCCAGCAGCCGGGGACAGGGTCAGGCTTTCTTT
>.|.|TRBV4-1|TRBJ2-1
CASSQEGLVVEQFF
TGCGCCAGCAGCCAAGAAGGGCTAGTCGTGGAGCAGTTCTTC
>.|.|TRBV5-1|TRBJ1-6
CASSLDVNNSPLHF
TGCGCCAGCAGCTTGGACGTTAATAATTCACCCCTCCACTTT
>.|.|TRBV5-6|TRBJ1-1
CASSFGRITEAFF
TGTGCCAGCAGCTTTGGTCGGATCACTGAAGCTTTCTTT
>.|.|TRBV9|TRBJ2-1
CASSVGHDNEQFF
TGTGCCAGCAGCGTAGGTCACGACAATGAGCAGTTCTTC
>.|.|TRBV11-3|TRBJ2-5
CASSLGGRGEETQYF
TGTGCCAGCAGCTTAGGTGGCAGGGGTGAAGAGACCCAGTACTTC
>.|.|TRBV5-1|TRBJ2-7
CASSLVGRAHEQYF
TGCGCCAGCAGCCTCGTCGGTAGGGCCCACGAGCAGTACTTC
>.|TRBD1|TRBV6-5|TRBJ1-3
CASKTGIFSGNTIYF
TGTGCCAGTAAGACAGGGATTTTCTCTGGAAACACCATATATTTT
>.|TRBD2|TRBV7-6|TRBJ2-1
CASSLGTSGGLSYNEQFF
TGTGCCAGCAGCTTAGGGACTAGCGGGGGGTTGTCCTACAATGAGCAGTTCTTC
>.|TRBD1|TRBV5-6|TRBJ1-2
CASSFGLSMTGVYGYTF
TGTGCCAGCAGCTTTGGCCTGAGCATGACAGGGGTGTATGGCTACACCTTC
>.|TRBD1|TRBV4-2|TRBJ2-2
CASSQSGTANTGELFF
TGTGCCAGCAGCCAATCCGGGACAGCAAACACCGGGGAGCTGTTTTTT
>.|.|TRBV15|TRBJ1-5
CATSTQGWGNQPQHF
TGTGCCACCAGCACCCAGGGATGGGGCAATCAGCCCCAGCATTTT
>once|.|TRBV19|TRBJ1-2
CASSVAVYYGYTF
TGTGCCAGTAGTGTCGCGGTCTACTATGGCTACACCTTC
>.|.|TRBV10-3|TRBJ2-5
CAISSLVETQYF
TGTGCCATCAGCTCCCTAGTAGAGACCCAGTACTTC
>few|.|TRBV6-1|TRBJ1-2
CASSERWRGPEGYTF
TGTGCCAGCAGTGAGCGGTGGAGGGGTCCGGAGGGCTACACCTTC
>.|.|TRBV27|TRBJ2-7
CASITRPLGGYEQYF
TGTGCCAGCATCACCCGGCCTTTGGGTGGGTACGAGCAGTACTTC
>.|.|TRBV6-6|TRBJ2-2
CASSHRAVTTGELFF
TGTGCCAGCAGCCACCGGGCTGTAACCACCGGGGAGCTGTTTTTT
>.|TRBD2|TRBV28|TRBJ2-1
CASSSAGGSSNEQFF
TGTGCCAGCAGTTCAGCGGGAGGGTCAAGCAATGAGCAGTTCTTC
>.|.|TRBV7-6|TRBJ2-7
CASSLAETEASEQYF
TGTGCCAGCAGCTTAGCAGAGACGGAAGCCTCCGAGCAGTACTTC
>.|.|TRBV5-8|TRBJ2-7
CASSSQTYEQYF
TGTGCCAGCAGTTCGCAGACCTACGAGCAGTACTTC
>.|.|TRBV19|TRBJ2-5
CASSIPGGPQETQYF
TGTGCCAGTAGTATACCCGGGGGACCTCAAGAGACCCAGTACTTC
>.|.|TRBV5-5|TRBJ1-6
CASSLLGQIIGSPLHF
TGTGCCAGCAGCTTGTTGGGCCAGATAATAGGTTCACCCCTCCACTTT
>few|.|TRBV14|TRBJ1-2
CASSLSPSGYTF
TGTGCCAGCAGCCTAAGCCCCAGTGGCTACACCTTC
>.|TRBD2|TRBV5-4|TRBJ2-1
CASSLRLASYNEQFF
TGTGCCAGCAGCCTAAGACTAGCGAGCTACAATGAGCAGTTCTTC
>.|TRBD1|TRBV5-6|TRBJ2-7
CASSSKLTGGAYEQYF
TGTGCCAGCAGCTCCAAACTGACAGGGGGGGCCTACGAGCAGTACTTC
>.|TRBD1|TRBV18|TRBJ1-1
CASSPQGVNTEAFF
TGTGCCAGCTCACCTCAGGGGGTGAACACTGAAGCTTTCTTT
>.|.|TRBV5-4|TRBJ1-4
CASSFRADGVKLFF
TGTGCCAGCAGCTTCCGGGCTGATGGGGTAAAACTGTTTTTT
>.|.|TRBV5-3|TRBJ2-3
CARSWPGTDTQYF
TGTGCCAGAAGCTGGCCCGGCACAGATACGCAGTATTTT
>.|.|TRBV9|TRBJ1-5
CASSGLGNQPQHF
TGTGCCAGCAGCGGGTTAGGCAATCAGCCCCAGCATTTT
>.|.|TRBV5-4|TRBJ2-5
CASSVQRRLQETQYF
TGTGCCAGCAGCGTGCAGAGGCGCTTACAAGAGACCCAGTACTTC
>once|TRBD1|TRBV29-1|TRBJ1-2
CSVEELPGGDYGYTF
TGCAGCGTTGAAGAACTGCCAGGGGGGGACTATGGCTACACCTTC
>.|.|TRBV15|TRBJ2-1
CATSRMVTSPNEQFF
TGTGCCACCAGCAGGATGGTTACTAGCCCCAATGAGCAGTTCTTC
>.|.|TRBV6-5|TRBJ1-4
CASSYKHGEKLFF
TGTGCCAGCAGTTATAAGCATGGAGAAAAACTGTTTTTT
>.|TRBD2|TRBV5-1|TRBJ2-1
CASSPLAGGFNEQFF
TGCGCCAGCAGTCCACTAGCGGGAGGTTTCAATGAGCAGTTCTTC
>.|TRBD1|TRBV16|TRBJ2-6
CASSQSGQGLGGANVLTF
TGTGCCAGCAGCCAATCGGGACAGGGACTCGGTGGGGCCAACGTCCTGACTTTC